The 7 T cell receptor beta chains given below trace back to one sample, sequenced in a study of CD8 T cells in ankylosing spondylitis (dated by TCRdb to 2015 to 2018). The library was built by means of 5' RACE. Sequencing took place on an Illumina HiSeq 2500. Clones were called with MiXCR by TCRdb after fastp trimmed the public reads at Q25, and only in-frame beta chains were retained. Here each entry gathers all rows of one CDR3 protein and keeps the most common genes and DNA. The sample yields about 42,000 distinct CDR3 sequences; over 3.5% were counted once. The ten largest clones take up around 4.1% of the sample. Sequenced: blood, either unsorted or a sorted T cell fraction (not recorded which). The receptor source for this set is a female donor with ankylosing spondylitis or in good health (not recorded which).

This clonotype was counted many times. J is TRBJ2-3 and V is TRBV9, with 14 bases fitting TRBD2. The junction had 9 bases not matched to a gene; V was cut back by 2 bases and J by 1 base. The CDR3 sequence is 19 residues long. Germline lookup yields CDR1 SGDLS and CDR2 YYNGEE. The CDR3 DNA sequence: TGTGCCAGCAGCGTGACTAGCGGGGGGGCCGGTCCCCGCACAGATACGCAGTATTTT. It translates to CASSVTSGGAGPRTDTQYF. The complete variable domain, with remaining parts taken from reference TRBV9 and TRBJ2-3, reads DSGVTQTPKHLITATGQRVTLRCSPRSGDLSVYWYQQSLDQGLQFLIQYYNGEERAKGNILERFSAQQFPDLHSELNLSSLELGDSALYFCASSVTSGGAGPRTDTQYFGPGTRLTVL.

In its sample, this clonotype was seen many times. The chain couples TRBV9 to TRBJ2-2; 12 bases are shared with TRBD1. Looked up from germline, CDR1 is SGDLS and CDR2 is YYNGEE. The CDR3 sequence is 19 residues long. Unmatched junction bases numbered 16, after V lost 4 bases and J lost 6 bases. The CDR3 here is CASSLLSGTGGANAGELFF. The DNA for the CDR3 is TGTGCCAGCAGCCTTCTCTCCGGGACAGGGGGCGCTAATGCCGGGGAGCTGTTTTTT.

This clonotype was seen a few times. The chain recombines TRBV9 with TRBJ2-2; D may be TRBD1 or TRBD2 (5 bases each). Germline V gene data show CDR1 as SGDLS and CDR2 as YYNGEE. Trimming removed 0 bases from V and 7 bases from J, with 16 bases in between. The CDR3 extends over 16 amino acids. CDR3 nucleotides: TGTGCCAGCAGCGTAGCCCCGGGGCCGGCGAACGGGGAGCTGTTTTTT. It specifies CASSVAPGPANGELFF.

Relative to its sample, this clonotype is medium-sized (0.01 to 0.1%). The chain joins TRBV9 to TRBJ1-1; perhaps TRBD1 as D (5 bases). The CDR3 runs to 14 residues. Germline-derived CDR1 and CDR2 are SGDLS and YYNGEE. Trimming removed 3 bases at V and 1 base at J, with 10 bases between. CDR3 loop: CASSEGTGNTEAFF. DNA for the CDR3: TGTGCCAGCAGCGAGGGGACGGGGAACACTGAAGCTTTCTTT.

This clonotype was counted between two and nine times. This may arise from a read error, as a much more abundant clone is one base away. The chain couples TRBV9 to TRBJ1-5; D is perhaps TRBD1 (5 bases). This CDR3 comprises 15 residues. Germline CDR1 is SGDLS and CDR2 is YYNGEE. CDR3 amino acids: CASSRGGTENQTQHF. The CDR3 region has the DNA TGTGCCAGCAGCCGTGGGGGGACTGAGAATCAGACCCAGCATTTT.

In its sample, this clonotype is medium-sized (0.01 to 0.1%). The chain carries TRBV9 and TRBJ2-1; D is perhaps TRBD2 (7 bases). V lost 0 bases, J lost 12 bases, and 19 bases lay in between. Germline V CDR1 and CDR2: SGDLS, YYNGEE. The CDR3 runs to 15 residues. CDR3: CASSVDGGGESSQFF. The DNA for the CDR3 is TGTGCCAGCAGCGTAGACGGAGGGGGGGAGAGTTCGCAGTTCTTC. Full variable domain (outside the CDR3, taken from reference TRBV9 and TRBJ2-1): DSGVTQTPKHLITATGQRVTLRCSPRSGDLSVYWYQQSLDQGLQFLIQYYNGEERAKGNILERFSAQQFPDLHSELNLSSLELGDSALYFCASSVDGGGESSQFFGPGTRLTVL.

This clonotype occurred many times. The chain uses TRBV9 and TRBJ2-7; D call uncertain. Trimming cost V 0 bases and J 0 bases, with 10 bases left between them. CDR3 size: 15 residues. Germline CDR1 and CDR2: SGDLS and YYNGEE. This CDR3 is CASSVGGFSSYEQYF. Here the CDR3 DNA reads TGTGCCAGCAGCGTAGGTGGCTTTAGCTCCTACGAGCAGTACTTC.